The clone carrying this TCR beta chain has only one observation. Method: immunoSEQ multiplex PCR; TCRdb's copy keeps in-frame clones and lacks some. The sample lists about 64,000 clones; about 90% were seen once. This record comes from a study of OX40 agonist ivuxolimab in advanced cancers. The wider study: Roughly two fifths of patients had received prior checkpoint inhibitor therapy.

J was trimmed by 2 bases and V by 10 bases; bases with no gene match: 11. The germline CDR1 and CDR2 sequences are MDHEN and SYDVKM. The CDR3 runs 15 residues. The chain joins TRBV28 to TRBJ2-7, with 10 bases matching TRBD1. This clonotype was sampled from an adult with an advanced solid tumor such as melanoma, head and neck, liver or kidney cancer. The sample consisted of CD4+ or CD8+ T cells sorted from blood, taken in a trial of the OX40 agonist ivuxolimab. CDR3: CAILPAGQGTYEQYF. CDR3 sequence (DNA): TGTGCCATCCTCCCTGCGGGACAGGGGACCTACGAGCAGTACTTC.